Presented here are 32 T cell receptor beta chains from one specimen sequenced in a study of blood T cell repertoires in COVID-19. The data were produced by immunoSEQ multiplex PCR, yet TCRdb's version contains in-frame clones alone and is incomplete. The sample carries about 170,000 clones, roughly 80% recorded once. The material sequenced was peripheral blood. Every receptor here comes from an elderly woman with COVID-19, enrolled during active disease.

CDR3 in amino acids: CASIGQGYGYTF. The CDR3 DNA sequence: TGTGCCAGCATAGGACAGGGCTATGGCTACACCTTC. The gene calls are TRBV6-5 and TRBJ1-2; TRBD1 agrees at 8 bases. From germline, CDR1 is MNHEY and CDR2 SVGAGI. The CDR3 extends over 12 amino acids. With 7 bases clipped from V and 4 bases from J, the junction kept 2 bases outside the gene matches.

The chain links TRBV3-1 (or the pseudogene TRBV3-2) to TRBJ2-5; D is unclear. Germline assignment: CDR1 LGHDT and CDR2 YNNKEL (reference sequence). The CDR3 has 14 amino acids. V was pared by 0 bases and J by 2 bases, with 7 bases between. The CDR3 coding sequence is TGTGCCAGCAGCCAAGATTCGGTGCAAGAGACCCAGTACTTC. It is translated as CASSQDSVQETQYF.

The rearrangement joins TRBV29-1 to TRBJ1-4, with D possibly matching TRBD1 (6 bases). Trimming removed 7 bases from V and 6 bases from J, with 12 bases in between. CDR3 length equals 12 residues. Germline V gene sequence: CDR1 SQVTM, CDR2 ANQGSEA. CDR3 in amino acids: CSGHNRDEKLFF. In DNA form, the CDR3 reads TGCAGCGGACACAACAGGGATGAAAAACTGTTTTTT.

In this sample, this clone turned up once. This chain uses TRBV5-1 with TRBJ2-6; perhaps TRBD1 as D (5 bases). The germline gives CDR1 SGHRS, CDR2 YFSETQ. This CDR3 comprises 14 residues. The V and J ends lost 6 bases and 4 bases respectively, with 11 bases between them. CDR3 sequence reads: CASKPTAGANVLTF. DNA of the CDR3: TGCGCCAGCAAGCCGACAGCAGGGGCCAACGTCCTGACTTTC.

The CDR3 region has the DNA TGTGCCAGCAGCTCCAGGGGGCAGGGGGGCGAGCAGTACTTC. Translating gives CASSSRGQGGEQYF. This chain uses TRBV7-9 with TRBJ2-7; 8 positions agree with TRBD1. The CDR3 contains 14 residues. V gave up 4 bases and J gave up 6 bases; unmatched junction bases: 8. CDR1 is SEHNR, CDR2 FQNEAQ, per germline (reference sequence).

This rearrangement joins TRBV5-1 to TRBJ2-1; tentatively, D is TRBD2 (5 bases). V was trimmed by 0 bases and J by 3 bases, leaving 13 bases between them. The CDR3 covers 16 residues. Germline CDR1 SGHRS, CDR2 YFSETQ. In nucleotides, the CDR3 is TGCGCCAGCAGCTTGGGTCAGAGGGTCGACTACAATGAGCAGTTCTTC. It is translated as CASSLGQRVDYNEQFF.

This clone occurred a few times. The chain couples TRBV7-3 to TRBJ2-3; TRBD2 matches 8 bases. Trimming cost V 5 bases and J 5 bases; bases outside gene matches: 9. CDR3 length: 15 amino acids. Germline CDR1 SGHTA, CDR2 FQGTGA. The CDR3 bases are TGTGCCAGCAGCCCGCGCGGGAGGTCCGGAGATACGCAGTATTTT. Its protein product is CASSPRGRSGDTQYF.

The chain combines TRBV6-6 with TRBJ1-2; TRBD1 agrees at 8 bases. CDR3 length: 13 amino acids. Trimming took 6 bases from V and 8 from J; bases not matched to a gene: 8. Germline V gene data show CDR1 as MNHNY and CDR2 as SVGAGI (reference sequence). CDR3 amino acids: CASRIHRGDGYTF. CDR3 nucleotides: TGTGCCAGCAGAATACACAGGGGGGACGGCTACACCTTC.

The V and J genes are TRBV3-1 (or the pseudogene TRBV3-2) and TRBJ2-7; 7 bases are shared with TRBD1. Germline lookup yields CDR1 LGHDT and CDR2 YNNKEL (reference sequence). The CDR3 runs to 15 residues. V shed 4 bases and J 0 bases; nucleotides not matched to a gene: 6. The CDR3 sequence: CASSPGTESSYEQYF. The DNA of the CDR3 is TGTGCCAGCAGCCCCGGGACAGAAAGCTCCTACGAGCAGTACTTC.

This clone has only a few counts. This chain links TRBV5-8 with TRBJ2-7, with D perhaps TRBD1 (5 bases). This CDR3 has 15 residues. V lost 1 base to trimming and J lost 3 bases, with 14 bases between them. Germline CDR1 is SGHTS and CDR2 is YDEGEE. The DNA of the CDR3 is TGTGCCAGCAGCTTGAGGCCCGGACAAAACTACGAGCAGTACTTC. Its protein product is CASSLRPGQNYEQYF.

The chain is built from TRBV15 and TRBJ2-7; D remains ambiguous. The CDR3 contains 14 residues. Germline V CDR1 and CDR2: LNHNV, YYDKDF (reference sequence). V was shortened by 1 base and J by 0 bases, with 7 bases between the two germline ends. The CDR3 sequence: CATSRGALSYEQYF. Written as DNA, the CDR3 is TGTGCCACCAGCAGAGGCGCCCTCTCCTACGAGCAGTACTTC. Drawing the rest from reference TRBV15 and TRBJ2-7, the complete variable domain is DAMVIQNPRYQVTQFGKPVTLSCSQTLNHNVMYWYQQKSSQAPKLLFHYYDKDFNNEADTPDNFQSRRPNTSFCFLDIRSPGLGDTAMYLCATSRGALSYEQYFGPGTRLTVT.

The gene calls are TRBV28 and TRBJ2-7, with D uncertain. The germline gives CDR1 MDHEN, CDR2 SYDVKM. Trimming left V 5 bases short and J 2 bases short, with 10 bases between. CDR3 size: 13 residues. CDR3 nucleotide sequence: TGTGCCAGCAGTCCCCGGGTTCCCTACGAGCAGTACTTC. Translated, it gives CASSPRVPYEQYF. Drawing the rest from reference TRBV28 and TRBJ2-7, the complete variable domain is DVKVTQSSRYLVKRTGEKVFLECVQDMDHENMFWYRQDPGLGLRLIYFSYDVKMKEKGDIPEGYSVSREKKERFSLILESASTNQTSMYLCASSPRVPYEQYFGPGTRLTVT.

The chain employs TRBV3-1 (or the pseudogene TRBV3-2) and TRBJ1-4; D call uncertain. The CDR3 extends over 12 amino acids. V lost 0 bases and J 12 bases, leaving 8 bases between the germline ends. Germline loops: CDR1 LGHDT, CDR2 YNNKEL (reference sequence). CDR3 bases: TGTGCCAGCAGCCAAGATGATCGGGAACTGTTTTTT. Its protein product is CASSQDDRELFF.

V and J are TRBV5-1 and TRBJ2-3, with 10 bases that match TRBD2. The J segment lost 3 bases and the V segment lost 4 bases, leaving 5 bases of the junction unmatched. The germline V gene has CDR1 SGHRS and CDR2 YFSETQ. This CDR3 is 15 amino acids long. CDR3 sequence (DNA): TGCGCCAGCAGCCCAAGCGGGAGGGAGACAGATACGCAGTATTTT. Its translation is CASSPSGRETDTQYF.

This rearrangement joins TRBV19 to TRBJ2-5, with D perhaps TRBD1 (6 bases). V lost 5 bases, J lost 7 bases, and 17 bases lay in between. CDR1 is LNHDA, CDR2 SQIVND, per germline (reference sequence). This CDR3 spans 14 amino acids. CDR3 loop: CASSATGTLGTQYF. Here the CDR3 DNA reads TGTGCCAGTAGTGCAACCGGGACATTAGGGACCCAGTACTTC. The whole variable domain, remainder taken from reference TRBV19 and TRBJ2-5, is DGGITQSPKYLFRKEGQNVTLSCEQNLNHDAMYWYRQDPGQGLRLIYYSQIVNDFQKGDIAEGYSVSREKKESFPLTVTSAQKNPTAFYLCASSATGTLGTQYFGPGTRLLVL.

CDR3 loop: CASSVGPHLNTEAFF. For the CDR3, the DNA is TGTGCCAGCAGCGTAGGCCCCCACTTGAACACTGAAGCTTTCTTT. J is TRBJ1-1 and V is TRBV9; D ambiguous. The germline V and J ends were trimmed by 0 bases and 0 bases, with 9 bases remaining between them. This CDR3 is built from 15 residues. Germline CDR1 SGDLS, CDR2 YYNGEE.

The CDR3 here is CASGGGQFDQPQHF. The CDR3 DNA follows: TGTGCCAGCGGTGGCGGACAATTTGATCAGCCCCAGCATTTT. This chain uses TRBV2 with TRBJ1-5, with a weak D call TRBD1 (5 bases). The V end was cut by 8 bases, the J end by 5 bases, with 16 bases between. From germline, CDR1 is SNHLY and CDR2 FYNNEI. The CDR3 is made up of 14 amino acids. The entire variable domain, with the rest obtained from reference TRBV2 and TRBJ1-5, is as follows: EPEVTQTPSHQVTQMGQEVILRCVPISNHLYFYWYRQILGQKVEFLVSFYNNEISEKSEIFDDQFSVERPDGSNFTLKIRSTKLEDSAMYFCASGGGQFDQPQHFGDGTRLSIL.

This chain's CDR3 is CASNRGGGPSSYEQYF. The CDR3, as DNA: TGTGCCAGCAACCGGGGCGGGGGGCCCAGCTCCTACGAGCAGTACTTC. The chain has TRBV7-2 and TRBJ2-7, with 8 bases aligning to TRBD2. Losses at the gene ends were 7 bases for V and 0 bases for J; bases not matched to a gene: 11. Looked up from germline, CDR1 is SGHTA and CDR2 is FQGNSA. The CDR3 loop spans 16 amino acids.

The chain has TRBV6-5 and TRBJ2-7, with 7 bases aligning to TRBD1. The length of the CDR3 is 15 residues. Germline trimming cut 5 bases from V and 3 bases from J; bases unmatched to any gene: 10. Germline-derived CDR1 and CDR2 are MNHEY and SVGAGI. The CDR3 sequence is CASSNQGAGGYEQYF. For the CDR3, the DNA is TGTGCCAGCAGTAACCAAGGGGCAGGGGGCTACGAGCAGTACTTC.

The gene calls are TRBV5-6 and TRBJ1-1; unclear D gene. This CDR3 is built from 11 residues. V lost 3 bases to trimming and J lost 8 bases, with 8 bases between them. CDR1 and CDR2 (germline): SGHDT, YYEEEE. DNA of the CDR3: TGTGCCAGCAGCTGGCTAGACGAAGCTTTCTTT. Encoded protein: CASSWLDEAFF.

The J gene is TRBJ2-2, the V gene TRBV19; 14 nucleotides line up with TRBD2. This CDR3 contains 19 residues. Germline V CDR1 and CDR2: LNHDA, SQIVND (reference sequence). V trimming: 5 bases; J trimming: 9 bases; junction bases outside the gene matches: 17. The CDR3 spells CASSPRLAGGRLGEWELFF. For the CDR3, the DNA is TGTGCCAGTAGTCCGCGACTAGCGGGAGGGAGGTTGGGAGAGTGGGAGCTGTTTTTT.

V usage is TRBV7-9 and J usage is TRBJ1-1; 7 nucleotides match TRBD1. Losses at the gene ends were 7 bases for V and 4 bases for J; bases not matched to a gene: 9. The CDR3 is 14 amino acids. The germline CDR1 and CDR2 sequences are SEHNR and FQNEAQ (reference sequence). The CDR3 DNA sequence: TGTGCCAGCACCAGAGGGGGCGCGAGCACTGAAGCTTTCTTT. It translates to CASTRGGASTEAFF.

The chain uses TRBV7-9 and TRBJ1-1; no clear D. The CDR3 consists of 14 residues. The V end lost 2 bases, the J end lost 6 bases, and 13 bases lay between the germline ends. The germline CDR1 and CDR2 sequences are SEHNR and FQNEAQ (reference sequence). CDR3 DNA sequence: TGTGCCAGCAGCTTAACCCCGCGGCCGGCTGAAGCTTTCTTT. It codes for CASSLTPRPAEAFF.

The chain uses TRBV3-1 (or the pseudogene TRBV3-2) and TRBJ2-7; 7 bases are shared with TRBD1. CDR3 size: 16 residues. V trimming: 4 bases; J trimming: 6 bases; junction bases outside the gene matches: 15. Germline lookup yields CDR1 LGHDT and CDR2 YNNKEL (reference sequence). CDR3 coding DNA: TGTGCCAGCAGCCCCTCCTCCGGGACAGTCCCACTCGAGCAGTACTTC. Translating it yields CASSPSSGTVPLEQYF.

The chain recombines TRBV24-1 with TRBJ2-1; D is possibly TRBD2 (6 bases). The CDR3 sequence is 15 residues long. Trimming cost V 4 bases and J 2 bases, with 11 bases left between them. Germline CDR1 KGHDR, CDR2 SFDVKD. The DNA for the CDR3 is TGTGCCACCAGTGACCCGGGGGTCGCCTACAATGAGCAGTTCTTC. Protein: CATSDPGVAYNEQFF.

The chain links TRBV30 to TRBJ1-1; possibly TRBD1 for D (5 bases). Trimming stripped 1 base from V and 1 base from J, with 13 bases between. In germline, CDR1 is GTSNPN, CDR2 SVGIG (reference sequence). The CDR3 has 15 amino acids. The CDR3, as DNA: TGTGCCTGGAGTGCGGTAGACAGCTCGAACACTGAAGCTTTCTTT. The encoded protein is CAWSAVDSSNTEAFF. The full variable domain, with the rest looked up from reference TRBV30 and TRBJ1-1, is SQTIHQWPATLVQPVGSPLSLECTVEGTSNPNLYWYRQAAGRGLQLLFYSVGIGQISSEVPQNLSASRPQDRQFILSSKKLLLSDSGFYLCAWSAVDSSNTEAFFGQGTRLTVV.

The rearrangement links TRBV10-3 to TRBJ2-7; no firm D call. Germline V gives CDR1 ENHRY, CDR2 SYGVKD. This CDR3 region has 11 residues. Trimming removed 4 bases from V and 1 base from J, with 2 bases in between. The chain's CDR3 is CAISASYEQYF. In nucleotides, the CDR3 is TGTGCCATCAGTGCTTCCTACGAGCAGTACTTC.

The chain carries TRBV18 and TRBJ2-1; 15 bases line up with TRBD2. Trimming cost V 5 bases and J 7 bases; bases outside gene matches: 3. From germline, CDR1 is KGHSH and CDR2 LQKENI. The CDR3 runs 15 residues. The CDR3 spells CASSGLAGGLNEQFF. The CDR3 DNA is TGTGCCAGCTCAGGACTAGCGGGAGGGCTAAATGAGCAGTTCTTC.

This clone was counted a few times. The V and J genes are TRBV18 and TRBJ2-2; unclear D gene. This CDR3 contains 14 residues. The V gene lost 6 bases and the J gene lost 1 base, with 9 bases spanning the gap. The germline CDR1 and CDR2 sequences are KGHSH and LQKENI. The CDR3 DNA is TGTGCCAGCTCTCCCGACTGGAACACCGGGGAGCTGTTTTTT. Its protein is CASSPDWNTGELFF.

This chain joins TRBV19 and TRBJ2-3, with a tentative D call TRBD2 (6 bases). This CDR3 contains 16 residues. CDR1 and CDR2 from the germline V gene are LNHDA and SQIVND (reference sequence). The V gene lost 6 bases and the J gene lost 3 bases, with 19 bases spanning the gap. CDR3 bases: TGTGCCAGTAGCCGAGAACGGGAGTTCGGGACAGATACGCAGTATTTT. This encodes CASSREREFGTDTQYF.

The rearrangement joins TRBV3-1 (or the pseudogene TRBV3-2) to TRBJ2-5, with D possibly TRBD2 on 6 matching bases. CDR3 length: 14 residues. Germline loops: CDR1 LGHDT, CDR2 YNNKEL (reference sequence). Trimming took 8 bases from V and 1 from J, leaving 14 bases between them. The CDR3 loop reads CASGRREIQETQYF. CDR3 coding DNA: TGTGCCAGCGGAAGGAGGGAGATCCAAGAGACCCAGTACTTC.

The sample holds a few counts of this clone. The CDR3 DNA reads as TGTGCCAGCAACCACGGGACTAGCGGTTCTTCTGAGCAGTTCTTC. This gives the protein CASNHGTSGSSEQFF. V is TRBV6-5 and J is TRBJ2-1, with 11 bases matching TRBD2. Germline V gene lookup returns CDR1 MNHEY and CDR2 SVGAGI. Trimming cost V 7 bases and J 9 bases; bases outside gene matches: 11. The CDR3 runs to 15 residues.